The entry below gives a single T cell receptor (beta chain) sequence along with its context. Its specificity is not known. The data belong to a study of CD8+ T cells in alopecia areata. Study-level background: Treated patients were given oral tofacitinib, which was dosed at 5 to 10 mg twice daily. Severity among treated patients was scored by the percentage of scalp area affected.

Following extraction, RNA underwent reverse transcription to cDNA, which served as the sequencing template. Using immunoSEQ multiplex PCR, the repertoire was profiled, and TCRdb retains in-frame clones only, with some absent. The repertoire holds 150,000 or so clones, with 50% to 70% as singletons. The study, taken as a whole, reports: Association of baseline CD8+ expansion with response is uncertain owing to one nonresponder.

Regarding treatment: oral pan-JAK inhibitor, 5-10 mg twice daily. Samples from alopecia areata patients were lesional scalp punch biopsies and peripheral blood. This CDR3 is built from 12 residues. The germline V and J ends were trimmed by 2 bases and 3 bases, with 7 bases remaining between them. Germline assignment: CDR1 GTSNPN and CDR2 SVGIG (reference sequence). The source material was CD4+ T cells sorted from blood, sampled at week 4, from a patient treated with tofacitinib. V gene TRBV30 combines with J gene TRBJ2-5; D remains ambiguous. The sequence was obtained from a human donor with alopecia areata. The CDR3: CAWSTSKETQYF. The CDR3, as DNA: TGTGCCTGGAGTACCTCTAAAGAGACCCAGTACTTC.